This paragraph covers one T cell receptor beta chain sequence. Its target is not known. One end of the junction varies from germline; a read error may be responsible. Splitting the CD4+ cells yielded a CD45RA+ naive subset and a CD45RA-negative memory subset. The method was immunoSEQ multiplex PCR; TCRdb's version includes in-frame clones alone and lacks a portion of them. Counted here are about 2.4 million clones, more than 80% occurring once; the ten biggest clones make up more than 0.12%. In germline, CDR1 is WSHSY, CDR2 SAAADI. The CDR3 consists of 11 residues. The source of the sample is a study of shared clonotypes between healthy human individuals. Study-wide background: Donor ages ranged 18 to 49 years: a couple of women, a few men.

The study, taken as a whole, reports: The sharing of 5% to 5.5% of naive CD4 clonotypes was seen across several donors.

The chain carries TRBV10-2 and TRBJ1-2; D remains unclear. This clonotype was obtained from a man between 18 and 29 years old in good health. The sequencing sample was made of naive CD4+ T cells sorted from blood. Subset in this sample: CD45RA+ positively selected. CDR3 bases: TGCGCCAGCGGATCCCTACGGATGGCAAGCTTC. It specifies CASGSLRMASF.